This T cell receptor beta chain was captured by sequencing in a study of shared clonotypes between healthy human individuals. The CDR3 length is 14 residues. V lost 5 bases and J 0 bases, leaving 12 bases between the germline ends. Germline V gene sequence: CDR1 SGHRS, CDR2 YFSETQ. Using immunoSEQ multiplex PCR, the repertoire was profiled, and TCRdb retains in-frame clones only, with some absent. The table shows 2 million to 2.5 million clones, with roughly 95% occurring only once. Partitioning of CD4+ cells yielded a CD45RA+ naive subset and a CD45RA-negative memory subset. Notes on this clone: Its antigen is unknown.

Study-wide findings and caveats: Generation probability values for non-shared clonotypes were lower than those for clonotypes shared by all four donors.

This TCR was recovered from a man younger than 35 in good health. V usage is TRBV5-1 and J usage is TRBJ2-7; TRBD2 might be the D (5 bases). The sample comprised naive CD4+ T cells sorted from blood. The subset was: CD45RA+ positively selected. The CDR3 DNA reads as TGCGCCAGCAGGGGAGCAGGCACCTCCTACGAGCAGTACTTC. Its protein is CASRGAGTSYEQYF.